This paragraph covers one T cell receptor (beta chain) sequence. The antigen it recognizes is unknown. No base quality values were provided; no much bigger clone lies one nucleotide off. TCRbeta CDR3 regions were amplified from genomic DNA by means of the immunoSEQ Assay, a bias-controlled multiplex PCR. Per the original workflow: Within the assay, amplification of reference gene primers was used to estimate how many nucleated cells each sample contained. To quantify the absolute abundance of each unique TCRbeta CDR3 rearrangement, sequence reads were collapsed and filtered. For each sample, productive Simpson clonality was calculated as the square root of Simpson's diversity index across productive rearrangements. What TCRdb holds here is the immuneACCESS table cut down to in-frame rearrangements. Part of the clones is not present; checked against another copy, under half of the missing clones reflect an unresolved V gene, and the others are unexplained. V and J calls and clone size follow that table, whereas D and trimming were derived from the DNA. Counted in this sample were about 280,000 clones; approximately 78% of them appeared once. The ten most abundant clones make up approximately 5% of the sample.

Based on the germline V gene (reference sequence), the CDR1 and CDR2 sequences are LNHDA and SQIVND. The trim is 1 base for V and 4 bases for J, with a gap of 9 bases between the germline ends. The CDR3 starts with the cysteine, ends with the phenylalanine, and has 14 residues. CDR3 DNA is the only sequence kept; it has 42 bases, read in frame from the first base. The data are from a study of blood T cell repertoires in COVID-19 (dated by TCRdb to about 2020). About the study as a whole: The collaborator samples originated in the United States, Italy and Spain and spanned the acute and convalescent phases of COVID-19. Where available, HLA class I and class II types were taken from metadata supplied by the sample provider and were not determined by assay-based typing. The sample metadata nearly always contained a de-identified subject ID, COVID-19 status, age in years and sex. Subjects who had been exposed to COVID-19, were actively infected with it, or had recovered from it provided the deeply sampled blood TCRbeta repertoires that made up the dataset. The prospective study material was composed of cDNA or gDNA derived from T cells, B-cell-depleted T cells, or PBMCs. The repertoires were released in a freely available public database meant as a resource for research on the immune response to SARS-CoV-2. Samples were obtained from the ongoing ImmuneRACE study (first 160 participants) and from roughly 1,300 subjects provided by 6 global collaborators. Broader findings and caveats from the paper: Clinical and demographic metadata were provided uncurated, with the amount varying by source and participant.

Participants in the prospective study were aged roughly 18 to 95 years, lived in 20 to 25 United States geographic areas, and enrolled through a virtual design. To assign participants to cohorts, the prospective study relied on clinical history that participants themselves reported in a screening survey and a study questionnaire. Exposed participants had been in contact, within 2 weeks of entering the study, with a person who had a PCR-confirmed or clinician-diagnosed case of COVID-19. Each participant in the prospective study had whole blood, serum and a nasopharyngeal or oropharyngeal swab collected by mobile phlebotomists. Prospective study participants could optionally give additional blood draws and questionnaires over an approximately two-month period. Before DNA extraction, prospective study blood samples were shipped either frozen or at room temperature.

In this chain, TRBV19 is recombined with TRBJ2-3; the D gene is perhaps TRBD2, on 5 matching bases. Sequencing used PBMCs or T cells enriched from blood (not recorded which). The sequence was obtained from a man aged 35 to 55 who had been exposed to COVID-19. CDR3 sequence: CASSIGGSADTQYF. The DNA reads as follows: TGTGCCAGTAGTATAGGAGGGAGCGCAGATACGCAGTATTTT. With the rest looked up from the reference TRBV19 and TRBJ2-3 genes rather than sequenced, the full variable domain is DGGITQSPKYLFRKEGQNVTLSCEQNLNHDAMYWYRQDPGQGLRLIYYSQIVNDFQKGDIAEGYSVSREKKESFPLTVTSAQKNPTAFYLCASSIGGSADTQYFGPGTRLTVL.